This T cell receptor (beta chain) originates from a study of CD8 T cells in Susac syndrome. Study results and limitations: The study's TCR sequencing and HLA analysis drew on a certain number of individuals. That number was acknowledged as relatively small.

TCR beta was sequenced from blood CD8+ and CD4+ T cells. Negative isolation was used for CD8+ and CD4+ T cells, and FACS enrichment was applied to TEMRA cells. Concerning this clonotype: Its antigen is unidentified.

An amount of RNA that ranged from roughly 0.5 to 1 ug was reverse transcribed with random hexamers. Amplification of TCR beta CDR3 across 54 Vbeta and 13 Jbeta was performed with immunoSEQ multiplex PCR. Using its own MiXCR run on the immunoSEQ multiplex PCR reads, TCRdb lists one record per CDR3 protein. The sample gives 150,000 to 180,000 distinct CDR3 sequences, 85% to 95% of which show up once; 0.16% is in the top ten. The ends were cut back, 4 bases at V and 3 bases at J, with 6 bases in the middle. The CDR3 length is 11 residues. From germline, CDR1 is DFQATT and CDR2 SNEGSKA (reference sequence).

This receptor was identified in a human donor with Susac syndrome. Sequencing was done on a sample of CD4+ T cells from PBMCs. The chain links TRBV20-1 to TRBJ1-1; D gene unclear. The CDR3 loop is CSANGYTEAFF. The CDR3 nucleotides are TGCAGTGCTAACGGGTACACTGAAGCTTTCTTT.